Listed here are 20 T cell receptor beta chains from one sample, sequenced in a study of OX40 agonist ivuxolimab in advanced cancers. Clones were sequenced by immunoSEQ multiplex PCR, and TCRdb holds only the in-frame ones, with some missing. Of 50,000 to 65,000 clones listed, around 93% are singletons. Sequencing used CD4+ or CD8+ T cells sorted from blood, obtained in a trial of the OX40 agonist ivuxolimab. The origin of the receptors is an adult with an advanced solid tumor such as melanoma, head and neck, liver or kidney cancer.

The chain couples TRBV9 to TRBJ1-1; TRBD1 agrees at 7 bases. J lost 6 bases, V lost 1 base, and 9 bases had no gene match. Germline CDR1 is SGDLS and CDR2 is YYNGEE. The CDR3 extends over 15 amino acids. Here the CDR3 reads CASSVNHRGDAEAFF. Written as DNA, the CDR3 is TGTGCCAGCAGCGTAAATCACAGGGGTGATGCTGAAGCTTTCTTT. Looking up the rest from reference TRBV9 and TRBJ1-1 gives the full variable domain: DSGVTQTPKHLITATGQRVTLRCSPRSGDLSVYWYQQSLDQGLQFLIQYYNGEERAKGNILERFSAQQFPDLHSELNLSSLELGDSALYFCASSVNHRGDAEAFFGQGTRLTVV.

This chain joins TRBV28 and TRBJ2-1; D is ambiguous. V gave up 2 bases and J gave up 10 bases, with 18 bases separating them. The CDR3 loop spans 15 amino acids. CDR1 and CDR2 (germline): MDHEN, SYDVKM. CDR3 coding DNA: TGTGCCAGCAGTTTACCACTCTCATTGGGAATCGAGCAGTTCTTC. Its protein is CASSLPLSLGIEQFF.

The chain employs TRBV7-9 and TRBJ2-1; 10 bases agree with TRBD1. Trimming took 5 bases from V and 3 from J; bases not matched to a gene: 7. The CDR3 runs 16 residues. CDR1 and CDR2 from the germline V gene are SEHNR and FQNEAQ (reference sequence). The CDR3 nucleotides are TGTGCCAGCAGCAGAATTGGGACAGGGGTCTACAATGAGCAGTTCTTC. Protein sequence: CASSRIGTGVYNEQFF.

The rearrangement links TRBV7-2 to TRBJ2-7, with TRBD1 identical over 8 bases. After removal of 1 base from V and 2 bases from J, the junction contained 4 bases not matched to a gene. Germline CDR1 SGHTA, CDR2 FQGNSA. The CDR3 consists of 15 residues. CDR3 sequence (DNA): TGTGCCAGCAGCTTAGGTTGGGACAGGACCTACGAGCAGTACTTC. Translating it yields CASSLGWDRTYEQYF.

This rearrangement joins TRBV5-1 to TRBJ1-1; D is uncertain. Germline V CDR1 and CDR2: SGHRS, YFSETQ. V was pared by 1 base and J by 3 bases, with 10 bases between. This CDR3 is 14 amino acids long. In DNA, the CDR3 is TGCGCCAGCAGCTTGTATTATGGCCACACTGAAGCTTTCTTT. Translated, it gives CASSLYYGHTEAFF.

The chain employs TRBV19 and TRBJ1-1, with TRBD1 matching over 9 bases. Germline trimming cut 0 bases from V and 0 bases from J; bases unmatched to any gene: 5. CDR1 is LNHDA, CDR2 SQIVND, per germline (reference sequence). The CDR3 consists of 17 residues. CDR3 protein: CASSIDGTGTMNTEAFF. The CDR3, as DNA: TGTGCCAGTAGTATAGATGGGACAGGGACCATGAACACTGAAGCTTTCTTT.

This rearrangement joins TRBV9 to TRBJ1-4; D possibly corresponds to TRBD1 (5 bases). This CDR3 spans 15 amino acids. Germline-derived CDR1 and CDR2 are SGDLS and YYNGEE. V gave up 0 bases and J gave up 6 bases, with 12 bases separating them. The CDR3 here is CASSVEGRVDEKLFF. Here the CDR3 DNA reads TGTGCCAGCAGCGTAGAGGGCAGGGTCGATGAAAAACTGTTTTTT.

The V call is TRBV5-4, the J call TRBJ2-2; D call uncertain. The CDR3 consists of 11 residues. V lost 2 bases to trimming and J lost 8 bases, with 4 bases between them. CDR1 is SGHNT, CDR2 YYREEE, per germline (reference sequence). In DNA, the CDR3 is TGTGCCAGCAGCTTCGGTGGGGAGCTGTTTTTT. Translating gives CASSFGGELFF.

The genes are TRBV7-8 and TRBJ2-1; weak D call: TRBD2 (5 bases). Germline V gives CDR1 SGHVS, CDR2 FQNEAQ. CDR3 length: 17 residues. Trimming removed 1 base at V and 0 bases at J, with 13 bases between. The CDR3 loop is CASSLGSGLSSYNEQFF. As DNA, the CDR3 is TGTGCCAGCAGCTTAGGATCGGGGTTGAGCTCCTACAATGAGCAGTTCTTC.

The genes are TRBV4-1 and TRBJ2-5; the match to TRBD2 covers 10 bases. This CDR3 spans 16 amino acids. CDR1 is MGHRA, CDR2 YSYEKL, per germline. Losses at the gene ends were 0 bases for V and 6 bases for J; bases not matched to a gene: 7. CDR3 sequence (DNA): TGCGCCAGCAGCCAAGATGAAACAGCGGGGGGGAAGACCCAGTACTTC. Translation gives CASSQDETAGGKTQYF.

The V gene is TRBV15, the J gene TRBJ2-4; D gene uncertain. CDR3 length: 14 amino acids. Germline V gene data show CDR1 as LNHNV and CDR2 as YYDKDF (reference sequence). Trimming left V 8 bases short and J 2 bases short, with 13 bases between. CDR3 sequence (DNA): TGTGCCACCTCGCCCAGAGGTTCCAAAAACATTCAGTACTTC. Encoded protein: CATSPRGSKNIQYF.

The J gene is TRBJ2-1, the V gene TRBV11-3, with 7 bases identical to TRBD1. With V trimmed by 5 bases and J by 5 bases, 9 bases remained unmatched. This CDR3 has 15 residues. CDR1 and CDR2 from the germline V gene are SGHNT and YENEEA. Here the CDR3 DNA reads TGTGCCAGCAGCGACCGGGACAGCAAAGACAATGAGCAGTTCTTC. Protein sequence: CASSDRDSKDNEQFF.

The rearrangement uses TRBV5-1 and TRBJ1-1; D is perhaps TRBD1 (5 bases). Trimming pared 0 bases from V and 3 bases from J, leaving 12 bases between. CDR3 size: 15 residues. CDR1 and CDR2 (germline): SGHRS, YFSETQ. CDR3 DNA: TGCGCCAGCAGCTTGGGGGGCCGGACCTACACTGAAGCTTTCTTT. It specifies CASSLGGRTYTEAFF.

The rearrangement joins TRBV27 to TRBJ1-5; the D gene is possibly TRBD1 (6 bases). The CDR3 length is 15 residues. Germline V gene lookup returns CDR1 MNHEY and CDR2 SMNVEV (reference sequence). V gave up 6 bases and J gave up 0 bases, with 12 bases separating them. For the CDR3, the DNA is TGTGCCAGCAGAACAACAGGGTTTAGCAATCAGCCCCAGCATTTT. Its protein product is CASRTTGFSNQPQHF.

The V call is TRBV7-2, the J call TRBJ1-2; D perhaps matches TRBD1 (5 bases). The length of the CDR3 is 15 residues. V was pared by 3 bases and J by 4 bases, with 15 bases between. Germline CDR1 and CDR2: SGHTA and FQGNSA. Written as DNA, the CDR3 is TGTGCCAGCAGCTTCCCAGGGCGGGTTAGCTATGGCTACACCTTC. It encodes CASSFPGRVSYGYTF.

The chain couples TRBV13 to TRBJ2-3; a possible D gene is TRBD2 (6 bases). V was clipped by 5 bases and J by 4 bases, with 19 bases between them. CDR3 length: 16 residues. Germline CDR1 reads PRHDT; CDR2 reads FYEKMQ (reference sequence). The CDR3 DNA reads TGTGCCAGCAGCCCCCCGAGGAGGGGTTGGTCAGATACGCAGTATTTT. As protein: CASSPPRRGWSDTQYF.

The V and J genes are TRBV7-9 and TRBJ1-5; D gene unclear. The CDR3 extends over 12 amino acids. V lost 2 bases, J lost 1 base, and 0 bases lay in between. CDR1 is SEHNR and CDR2 is FQNEAQ in the germline V gene (reference sequence). CDR3 sequence: CASSLSNQPQHF. The CDR3, as DNA: TGTGCCAGCAGCTTAAGCAATCAGCCCCAGCATTTT.

This chain links TRBV9 with TRBJ2-2; D may be TRBD1 or TRBD2 (5 bases each). The V gene's germline CDR1 is SGDLS and CDR2 YYNGEE. The CDR3 is made up of 16 amino acids. Trimming pared 4 bases from V and 3 bases from J, leaving 16 bases between. The CDR3 loop is CASSHTWGSDTGELFF. The CDR3 bases are TGTGCCAGCAGCCACACGTGGGGGTCGGACACCGGGGAGCTGTTTTTT.

The gene calls are TRBV5-6 and TRBJ2-2, with D hard to call. This CDR3 is built from 13 residues. The V gene's germline CDR1 is SGHDT and CDR2 YYEEEE. Trimming stripped 0 bases from V and 2 bases from J, with 2 bases between. CDR3 protein: CASSLGNTGELFF. The CDR3 DNA sequence: TGTGCCAGCAGCTTGGGCAACACCGGGGAGCTGTTTTTT.

This rearrangement joins TRBV30 to TRBJ1-5, with D maybe TRBD1 (5 bases). CDR3 length: 15 residues. Trimming stripped 3 bases from V and 3 bases from J, with 15 bases between. Germline V gene data show CDR1 as GTSNPN and CDR2 as SVGIG (reference sequence). The CDR3, as DNA: TGTGCCTGGAGCGACGGGGGAGCTGCCAATCAGCCCCAGCATTTT. Translation: CAWSDGGAANQPQHF.